The 4 T cell receptor beta chains given below trace back to one sample, sequenced in a study of molecular identifiers for immune sequencing clone quantification. TCRdb processed the PCR reads anew with MiXCR; each CDR3 protein has one entry. This table has hundreds of thousands of distinct CDR3 sequences, about 20% appearing once. Sequencing was carried out using naive CD8+ T cells from blood, with Jurkat cell RNA spiked in. Documented subset: FACS-sorted CD8+CD4-CCR7+CD45RA+ naive T cells. The receptors shown here come from a human donor in good health. Some libraries in this study had Jurkat cell RNA spiked in.

For this clonotype: One end of the junction fails to match germline, which may point to a read error. CDR3 in amino acids: CASSFPTDYDYTF. CDR3 bases: TGTGCCAGCAGCTTCCCGACAGACTATGACTACACCTTC. This rearrangement joins TRBV5-6 to TRBJ1-2; maybe TRBD1 (5 bases). The germline CDR1 and CDR2 sequences are SGHDT and YYEEEE. This CDR3 has 13 residues.

About this clonotype: This could be a read error, since a much larger clone is one nucleotide away. The chain couples TRBV4-3 to TRBJ2-1; possible D gene TRBD2, 6 bases. V was cut by 0 bases and J by 3 bases, with 12 bases left in between. Per the germline V gene, CDR1 is LGHNA and CDR2 is YSLEER. The CDR3 runs 16 residues. In DNA, the CDR3 is TGCGCCAGCAGCCAAGATAGGCTAGCGAGCTACAATGAGCAGTTCTTC. Encoded protein: CASSQDRLASYNEQFF.

J is TRBJ2-7 and V is TRBV6-5, with D unclear. This CDR3 has 13 amino acids. The V and J ends lost 4 bases and 3 bases respectively, with 10 bases between them. The germline CDR1 and CDR2 sequences are MNHEY and SVGAGI. CDR3 protein: CASSSAWGYEQYF. In nucleotides, the CDR3 is TGTGCCAGCAGTTCGGCTTGGGGCTACGAGCAGTACTTC.

This clonotype appeared many times. The rearrangement links TRBV20-1 to TRBJ2-7; 7 bases are shared with TRBD2. The CDR3 totals 20 residues. V lost 1 base, J lost 2 bases, and 23 bases stayed unmatched. Germline CDR1 DFQATT, CDR2 SNEGSKA (reference sequence). CDR3 nucleotides: TGCAGTGCTAGAGTAGTTCTGTGTGGGAGGGCCCCTACAAGGACCTACGAGCAGTACTTC. Its protein product is CSARVVLCGRAPTRTYEQYF.